This note documents a single T cell receptor (beta chain) sequence. The antigen remains unidentified. These data originate in a study of post-analysis software for immune sequencing data. TCR beta libraries were prepared from cDNA with unique molecular identifiers. MiXCR was run by TCRdb on the PCR reads, yielding one entry per CDR3 protein. The top ten hold under 9% of the sample, which has 400,000 to 500,000 distinct CDR3 sequences, 39% seen once. General observations from the study: Controls had lower frequencies than patients of roughly five TRBV segments, which included TRBV5-6, TRBV5-1 and TRBV20-1.

Trimming left V 4 bases short and J 5 bases short, with 9 bases between. The CDR3 sequence is 13 residues long. Per germline, CDR1 SNHLY and CDR2 FYNNEI. Sequencing was done on a sample of blood. The TCR originated in a girl aged 2-10 years with multiple sclerosis. This chain connects TRBV2 to TRBJ2-4; D gene ambiguous. CDR3 sequence: CASSVRAENIQYF. Written as DNA, the CDR3 is TGTGCCAGCAGTGTACGGGCCGAAAACATTCAGTACTTC. Supplemented by reference TRBV2 and TRBJ2-4, the full variable domain reads EPEVTQTPSHQVTQMGQEVILRCVPISNHLYFYWYRQILGQKVEFLVSFYNNEISEKSEIFDDQFSVERPDGSNFTLKIRSTKLEDSAMYFCASSVRAENIQYFGAGTRLSVL.